A selection of T cell receptor beta chains follows, all from one sample in a study of Graves' ophthalmopathy and Graves' hyperthyroidism. TCRdb used MiXCR to reprocess the multiplex PCR reads, holding one entry per CDR3 protein. The table includes about 23,000 distinct CDR3 sequences, approximately 48% detected once. What was sequenced was peripheral blood. These receptors originate from an adult woman with stable Graves' hyperthyroidism. CDR3s include the opening cysteine and the closing phenylalanine or tryptophan. The D gene is left open where the match is weak. The size entry is marked missing in some rows and otherwise reads once, few, many or a size class.

clone_size	d_call	v_call	j_call	cdr3_nt	cdr3_aa
.	TRBD2	TRBV10-3	TRBJ2-1	TGTGCCATCAGTGTAGCGGGGGGGGTTATGAACAGGAATGAGCAGTTCTTC	CAISVAGGVMNRNEQFF
.	TRBD1	TRBV20-1	TRBJ2-1	TGCAGTGCTAGCCGGGACAGTACCCAACACCACTTCGACAATGAGCAGTTCTTC	CSASRDSTQHHFDNEQFF
few	TRBD2	TRBV9	TRBJ2-7	TGTGCCAGCAGCGTAGCTAGCGGACGAGGTGAGCAGTGCTTC	CASSVASGRGEQCF
medium-sized	.	TRBV19	TRBJ1-5	TGTGCCAGTAGTACTGCCCGGGGGCTTCAGCCCCAGCATTTT	CASSTARGLQPQHF
.	TRBD2	TRBV2	TRBJ2-7	TGTGCCAGCACCCGGGGGGTTGACTACGAGCAGTACTTC	CASTRGVDYEQYF
many	TRBD1	TRBV28	TRBJ2-5	TGTGCCAGCAGTGCACGACAGGGCATCCTTCAAGAGACCCAGTACTTC	CASSARQGILQETQYF
once	TRBD2	TRBV6-4	TRBJ2-6	TGTGCCAGCAGTGACACTAGCGGGACACTCACTGGGGCCAACGTCCTGACTTTC	CASSDTSGTLTGANVLTF
medium-sized	TRBD2	TRBV20-1	TRBJ2-7	TGCAGTGCTGCCGGACTAGCGGAGGAAACCTACGAGCAGTACTTC	CSAAGLAEETYEQYF
.	TRBD2	TRBV6-6	TRBJ2-5	TGTGCCAGCAGCCGACAGGGGACTAGCGGGATATGGGGTGAGACCCAGTACTTC	CASSRQGTSGIWGETQYF
once	.	TRBV28	TRBJ2-7	TGTGCCAGCAGCCCAGAAACAGGACGATACGAGCAGTACTTC	CASSPETGRYEQYF
medium-sized	.	TRBV5-8	TRBJ1-6	TGTGCCAGCAGCGCACAGGAGAGCTCCTATAATTCACCCCTCCACTTT	CASSAQESSYNSPLHF
many	TRBD1	TRBV15	TRBJ1-1	TGTGCCACCAGCAGAGATAAGGGGGCGAACACTGAAGCTTTCTTT	CATSRDKGANTEAFF
.	TRBD1	TRBV29-1	TRBJ2-2	TGCAGCTATCCACAGGGGTCCGGGGAGCTGTTTTTT	CSYPQGSGELFF
few	.	TRBV18	TRBJ1-1	TGTGCCAGCTCACCTCTTGCGGATTTGAACACTGAAGCTTTCTTT	CASSPLADLNTEAFF
.	TRBD1	TRBV7-3	TRBJ2-5	TGTGCCAGCAGCCTGGGACAGGGGTCCACCGGGGAGACCCAGTACTTC	CASSLGQGSTGETQYF
.	TRBD1	TRBV25-1	TRBJ1-6	TGTGCCAGCAGTGACGACAGGGGCCTAACAAATTCACCCCTCCACTTT	CASSDDRGLTNSPLHF
.	TRBD1	TRBV7-9	TRBJ2-7	TGTGCCAGCAGCAGAAAGGGGGCAGGCGGTTACGAGCAGTACTTC	CASSRKGAGGYEQYF
few	TRBD2	TRBV11-2	TRBJ2-1	TGTGCCAGCAGCTTCGGCCTAGCGGGTTCTGAGCAGTTCTTC	CASSFGLAGSEQFF
many	TRBD1	TRBV12-3/TRBV12-4	TRBJ1-4	TGTGCCAGCAGACCTCGACAGGGGAATAATGAAAAACTGTTTTTT	CASRPRQGNNEKLFF
many	TRBD1	TRBV20-1	TRBJ1-4	TGCAGTGCTAGACAGGGGGCGGGGGGTAATGAAAAACTGTTTTTT	CSARQGAGGNEKLFF
many	.	TRBV28	TRBJ2-7	TGTGCCAGCAGTTTTGGCCAGGGCTACGAGCAGTACTTC	CASSFGQGYEQYF
once	.	TRBV29-1	TRBJ2-3	TGCAGCGTTGAAGTCGGGAGTACGGATACGCAGTATTTT	CSVEVGSTDTQYF
many	.	TRBV28	TRBJ2-6	TGTGCCAGCAGTATGGTCCTCGGCGACTCTGGGGCCAACGTCCTGACTTTC	CASSMVLGDSGANVLTF
.	.	TRBV19	TRBJ1-4	TGTGCCAGTACAGGGGAGGAAAAACTGTTTTTT	CASTGEEKLFF
many	TRBD2	TRBV5-8	TRBJ2-1	TGTGCCAGCACGGAGCGGGAGAACCGTGAGCAGTTCTTC	CASTERENREQFF
many	TRBD2	TRBV28	TRBJ2-5	TGTGCCAGCAGCGGTCAAGGGACTAGCGTGTACCAAGAGACCCAGTACTTC	CASSGQGTSVYQETQYF
once	.	TRBV6-6	TRBJ2-6	TGTGCCAGCAGAAACGGAGGGGCCACTGAGGCTTTC	CASRNGGATEAF
many	TRBD1	TRBV6-1	TRBJ1-1	TGTGCCAGCAGAGAGGCTTGGGGGTCAGGGGGAATGAACACTGAAGCTTTCTTT	CASREAWGSGGMNTEAFF
.	TRBD2	TRBV7-8	TRBJ2-1	TGTGCCAGCAGCATAGGACTAGCGGGCTCCTTTTACAATGAGCAGTTCTTC	CASSIGLAGSFYNEQFF
.	TRBD2	TRBV7-3	TRBJ2-7	TGTGCCAGCAGCTTAACGCCCCTAGCGGGAGGGCGCGAGCAGTACTTC	CASSLTPLAGGREQYF
.	TRBD2	TRBV7-9	TRBJ2-5	TGTGCCAGCAGCCAACGACTAGCGCAGGAGACCCAGTACTTC	CASSQRLAQETQYF